This TCR beta chain was recorded in a study of cytomegalovirus exposure and HLA in healthy donors. At the level of the study: The 90 to 150 validation repertoires were produced on the same platform as the 650 or so repertoires of the first cohort. This was reported in a later analysis.

Overall study results and limits: Confirmation was obtained in vitro that a few CMV-associated chains are specific for CMV antigens. In the roughly 130 validation repertoires, a later analysis found that first-cohort TCR clusters tended to co-occur.

Regarding this clone: The antigen is unknown.

Trimming pared 5 bases from V and 7 bases from J, leaving 15 bases between. This CDR3 contains 13 residues. CDR1 is SGHVS and CDR2 is FQNEAQ in the germline V gene. Sequencing used immunoSEQ multiplex PCR; TCRdb keeps in-frame clones, though not all of them. The table has about 130,000 clones, approximately 90% seen once. The approximately 120-subject validation cohort, separate from the roughly 700-subject first cohort, included the donors. This sequence was found in a woman between 25 and 40 years old in good health and CMV-seropositive. V gene TRBV7-8 combines with J gene TRBJ2-7; D is unclear. The sequencing input was PBMCs. In nucleotides, the CDR3 is TGTGCCAGCAGCCATCGGTTGCCGGTAGAGCAGTACTTC. Amino acids: CASSHRLPVEQYF.